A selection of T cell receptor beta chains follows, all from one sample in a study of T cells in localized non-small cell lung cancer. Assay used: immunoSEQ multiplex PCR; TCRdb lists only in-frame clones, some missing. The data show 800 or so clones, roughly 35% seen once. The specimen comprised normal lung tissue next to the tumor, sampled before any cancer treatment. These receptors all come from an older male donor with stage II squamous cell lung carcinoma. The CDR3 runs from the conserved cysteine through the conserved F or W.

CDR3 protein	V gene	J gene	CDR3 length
CASSSQGLPGTGELFF	TRBV6-8	TRBJ2-2	16
CASSVHRGGTDTQYF	TRBV2	TRBJ2-3	15
CATSGGTSGNSEQFF	TRBV15	TRBJ2-1	15
CASSSGTGGEEQYF	TRBV9	TRBJ2-7	14
CASSLVIPGVGSYGYTF	TRBV28	TRBJ1-2	17
CASSLAYQTSGINEQFF	TRBV11-3	TRBJ2-1	17
CASSHRDPAYNEQFF	TRBV14	TRBJ2-1	15
CASSELTTDRGYGYTF	TRBV25-1	TRBJ1-2	16
CASSMTGTSGADTQYF	TRBV19	TRBJ2-3	16
CSAGLAGEKQFF	TRBV29-1	TRBJ2-1	12
CASSEGSREFFQQYF	TRBV9	TRBJ2-7	15
CASSQDGAGGVEKLFF	TRBV4-1	TRBJ1-4	16
CASIPRDRSNTEAFF	TRBV19	TRBJ1-1	15
CASSSGTGGAWTEAFF	TRBV28	TRBJ1-1	16
CASRRSASGNTIYF	TRBV10-3	TRBJ1-3	14
CSVASGIGAGELFF	TRBV29-1	TRBJ2-2	14
CASSLVQGASGETQYF	TRBV11-3	TRBJ2-5	16
CASTSRGGSSYNEQFF	TRBV28	TRBJ2-1	16
CAWSEGSISNQPQHF	TRBV30	TRBJ1-5	15
CANTIRGADGYTF	TRBV28	TRBJ1-2	13
CASSPGPLNTEAFF	TRBV11-3	TRBJ1-1	14
CASSLVQAIQETQYF	TRBV28	TRBJ2-5	15
CATSRGGSYNEQFF	TRBV6-7	TRBJ2-1	14
CASSFSGHQETQYF	TRBV11-3	TRBJ2-5	14
CASSDPPTTLPYEQYF	TRBV10-2	TRBJ2-7	16
CASSSGLAGPGGTDTQYF	TRBV11-3	TRBJ2-3	18
CASSFPPFTSGHSGELFF	TRBV11-3	TRBJ2-2	18